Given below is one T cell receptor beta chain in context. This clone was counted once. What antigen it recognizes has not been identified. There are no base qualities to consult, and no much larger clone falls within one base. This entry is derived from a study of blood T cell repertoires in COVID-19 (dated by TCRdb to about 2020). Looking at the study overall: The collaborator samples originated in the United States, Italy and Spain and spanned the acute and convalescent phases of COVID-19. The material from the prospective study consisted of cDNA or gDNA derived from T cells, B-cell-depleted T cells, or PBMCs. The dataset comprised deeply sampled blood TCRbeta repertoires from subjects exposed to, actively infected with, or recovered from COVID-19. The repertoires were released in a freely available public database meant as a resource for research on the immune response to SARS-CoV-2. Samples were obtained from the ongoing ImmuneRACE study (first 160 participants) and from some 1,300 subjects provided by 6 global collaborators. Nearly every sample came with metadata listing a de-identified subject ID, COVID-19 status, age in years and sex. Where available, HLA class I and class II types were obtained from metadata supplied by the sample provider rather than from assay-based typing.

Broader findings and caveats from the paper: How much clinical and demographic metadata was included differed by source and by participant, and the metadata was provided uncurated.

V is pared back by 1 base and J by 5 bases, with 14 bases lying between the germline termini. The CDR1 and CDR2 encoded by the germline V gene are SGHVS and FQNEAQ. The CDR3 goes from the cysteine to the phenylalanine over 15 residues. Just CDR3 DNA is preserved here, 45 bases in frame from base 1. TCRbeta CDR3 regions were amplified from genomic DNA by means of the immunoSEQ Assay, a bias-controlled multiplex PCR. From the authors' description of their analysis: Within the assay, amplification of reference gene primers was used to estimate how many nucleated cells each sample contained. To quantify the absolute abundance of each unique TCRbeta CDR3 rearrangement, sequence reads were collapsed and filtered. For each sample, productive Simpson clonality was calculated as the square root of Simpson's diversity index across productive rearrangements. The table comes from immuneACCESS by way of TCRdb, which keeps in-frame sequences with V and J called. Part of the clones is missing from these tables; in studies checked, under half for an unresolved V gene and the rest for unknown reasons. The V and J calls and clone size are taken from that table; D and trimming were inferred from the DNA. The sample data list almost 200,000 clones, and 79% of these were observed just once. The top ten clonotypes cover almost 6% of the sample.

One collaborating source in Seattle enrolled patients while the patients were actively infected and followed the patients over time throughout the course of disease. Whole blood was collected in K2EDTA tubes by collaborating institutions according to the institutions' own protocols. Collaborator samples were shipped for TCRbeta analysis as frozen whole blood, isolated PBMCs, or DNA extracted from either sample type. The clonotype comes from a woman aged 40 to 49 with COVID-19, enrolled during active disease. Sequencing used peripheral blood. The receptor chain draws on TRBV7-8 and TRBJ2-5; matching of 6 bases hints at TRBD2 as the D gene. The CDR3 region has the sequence CASSLVGGGRETQYF. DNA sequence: TGTGCCAGCAGCTTAGTGGGAGGCGGGCGGGAGACCCAGTACTTC.